The source of this T cell receptor beta chain is a study of tissue T cells after allogeneic stem cell transplantation. The CDR3 runs 12 residues. In germline, CDR1 is MNHNS, CDR2 SASEGT. Trimming removed 0 bases at V and 15 bases at J, with 12 bases between. Profiling relied on immunoSEQ multiplex PCR, and the TCRdb table lists in-frame clones only, not all of them. The sample shows some 3,500 clones, roughly 68% of them seen only once. The chain combines TRBV6-1 with TRBJ2-4; D uncertain. Source: tissue from the right colon, taken at autopsy. The receptor was derived from an older male donor with lung cancer. The DNA for the CDR3 is TGTGCCAGCAGTGAAGCGCATGCAGCTGGGTACTTC. Its protein product is CASSEAHAAGYF.